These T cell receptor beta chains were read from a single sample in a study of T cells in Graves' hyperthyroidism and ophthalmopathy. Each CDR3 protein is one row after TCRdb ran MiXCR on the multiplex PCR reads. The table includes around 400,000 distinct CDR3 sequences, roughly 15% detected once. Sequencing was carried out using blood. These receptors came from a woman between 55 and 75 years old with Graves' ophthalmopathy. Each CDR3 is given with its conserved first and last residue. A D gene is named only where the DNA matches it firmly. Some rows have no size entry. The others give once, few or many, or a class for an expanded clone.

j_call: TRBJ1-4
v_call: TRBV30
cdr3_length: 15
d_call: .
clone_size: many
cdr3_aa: CAWSAKGHSSEKLFF
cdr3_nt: TGTGCCTGGAGCGCGAAAGGCCACTCAAGTGAAAAACTGTTTTTT

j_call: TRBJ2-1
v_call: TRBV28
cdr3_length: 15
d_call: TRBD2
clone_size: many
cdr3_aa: CASSLFRLAGDEQFF
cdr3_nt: TGTGCCAGCAGTTTATTTCGACTAGCGGGAGATGAGCAGTTCTTC

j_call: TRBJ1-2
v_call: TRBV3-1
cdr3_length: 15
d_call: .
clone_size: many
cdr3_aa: CASSQGKGPSYGYTF
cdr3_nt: TGTGCCAGCAGCCAAGGGAAGGGGCCGAGCTATGGCTACACCTTC

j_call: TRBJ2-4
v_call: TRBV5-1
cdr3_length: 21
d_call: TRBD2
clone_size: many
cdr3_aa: CASSLEGGSGSYFPAKNIQYF
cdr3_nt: TGCGCCAGCAGCTTGGAAGGTGGTAGCGGGAGCTATTTTCCGGCCAAAAACATTCAGTACTTC

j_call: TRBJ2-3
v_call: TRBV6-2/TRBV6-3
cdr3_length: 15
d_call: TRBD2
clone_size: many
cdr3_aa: CASSKASGGSDTQYF
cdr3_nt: TGTGCCAGCAGTAAGGCTAGCGGGGGATCAGATACGCAGTATTTT

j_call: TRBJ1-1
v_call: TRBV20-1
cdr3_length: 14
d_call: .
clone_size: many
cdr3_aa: CSARDPGRGAEAFF
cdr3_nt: TGCAGTGCTAGAGATCCAGGCAGGGGTGCTGAAGCTTTCTTT

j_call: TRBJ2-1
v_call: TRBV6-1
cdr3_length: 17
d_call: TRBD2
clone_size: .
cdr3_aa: CASSERGAGVGYNEQFF
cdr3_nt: TGTGCCAGCAGTGAACGGGGAGCGGGAGTGGGTTACAATGAGCAGTTCTTC

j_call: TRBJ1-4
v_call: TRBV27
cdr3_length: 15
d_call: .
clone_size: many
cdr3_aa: CASASSGWPNEKLFF
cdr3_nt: TGTGCCAGCGCCTCGTCCGGTTGGCCTAATGAAAAACTGTTTTTT

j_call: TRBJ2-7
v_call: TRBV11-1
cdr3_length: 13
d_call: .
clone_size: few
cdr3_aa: CASRGYHSYEQYF
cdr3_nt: TGTGCCAGCAGAGGCTATCACTCCTACGAGCAGTACTTC

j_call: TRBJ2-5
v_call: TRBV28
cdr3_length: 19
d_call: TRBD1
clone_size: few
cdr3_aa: CASSPKQGTLLHPQETQYF
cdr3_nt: TGTGCCAGCAGTCCTAAACAGGGGACCCTTCTCCACCCTCAAGAGACCCAGTACTTC

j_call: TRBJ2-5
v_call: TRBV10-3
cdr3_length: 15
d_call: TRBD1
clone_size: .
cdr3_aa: CAISEPGTGPETQYF
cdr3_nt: TGTGCCATCAGTGAGCCCGGGACAGGGCCAGAGACCCAGTACTTC

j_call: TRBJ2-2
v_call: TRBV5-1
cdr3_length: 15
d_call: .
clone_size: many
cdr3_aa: CASSFRASNTGELFF
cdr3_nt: TGCGCCAGCAGCTTCAGGGCCTCGAACACCGGGGAGCTGTTTTTT

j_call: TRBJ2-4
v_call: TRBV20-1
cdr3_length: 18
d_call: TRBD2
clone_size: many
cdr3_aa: CSALSGLAGSLAKNIQYF
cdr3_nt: TGCAGTGCCCTGTCGGGACTAGCGGGTTCGCTAGCCAAAAACATTCAGTACTTC

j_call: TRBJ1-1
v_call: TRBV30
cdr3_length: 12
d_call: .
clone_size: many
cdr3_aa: CACQRGETEAFF
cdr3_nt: TGTGCCTGCCAAAGGGGGGAGACTGAAGCTTTCTTT

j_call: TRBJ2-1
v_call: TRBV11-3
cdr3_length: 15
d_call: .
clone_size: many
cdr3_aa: CASSWGTAVNNEQFF
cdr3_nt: TGTGCCAGCAGCTGGGGGACGGCCGTTAACAATGAGCAGTTCTTC

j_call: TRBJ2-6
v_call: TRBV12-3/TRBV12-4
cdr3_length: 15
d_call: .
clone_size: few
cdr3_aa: CATTATYSGANVLTF
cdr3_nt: TGTGCCACGACGGCAACCTACTCTGGGGCCAACGTCCTGACTTTC

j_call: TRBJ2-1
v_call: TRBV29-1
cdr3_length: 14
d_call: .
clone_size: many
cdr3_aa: CSPLSGFSYNEQFF
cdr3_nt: TGCAGCCCCCTATCTGGTTTCTCCTACAATGAGCAGTTCTTC

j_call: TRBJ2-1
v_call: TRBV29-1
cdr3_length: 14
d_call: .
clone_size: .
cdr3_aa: CSARGLGVGDEQFF
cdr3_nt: TGCAGCGCCCGGGGCTTGGGGGTTGGCGATGAGCAGTTCTTC

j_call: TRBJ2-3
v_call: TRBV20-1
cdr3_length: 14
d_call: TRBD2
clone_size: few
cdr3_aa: CSARGLAGVDTQYF
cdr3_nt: TGCAGTGCCAGAGGACTAGCGGGAGTAGATACGCAGTATTTT

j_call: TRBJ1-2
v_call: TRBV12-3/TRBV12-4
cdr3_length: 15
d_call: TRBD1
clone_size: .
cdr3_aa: CASSLAGTGNYGYTF
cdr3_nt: TGTGCCAGCAGTTTAGCCGGGACAGGGAACTATGGCTACACCTTC

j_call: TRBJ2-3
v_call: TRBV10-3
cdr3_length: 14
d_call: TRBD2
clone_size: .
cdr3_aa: CASKLAGGPDTQYF
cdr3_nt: TGTGCCAGCAAACTAGCGGGAGGGCCAGATACGCAGTATTTT

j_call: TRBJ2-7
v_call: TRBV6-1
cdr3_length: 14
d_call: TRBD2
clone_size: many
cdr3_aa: CASRLSGRIDEQYF
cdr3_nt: TGTGCCAGCAGACTTAGCGGGAGGATCGACGAGCAGTACTTC

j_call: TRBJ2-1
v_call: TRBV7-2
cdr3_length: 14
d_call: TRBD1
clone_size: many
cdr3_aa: CASRGTGLPNEQFF
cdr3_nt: TGTGCCAGCAGGGGGACAGGTCTACCCAACGAGCAGTTCTTC

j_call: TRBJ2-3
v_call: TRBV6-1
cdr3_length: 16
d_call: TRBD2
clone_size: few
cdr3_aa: CASRPVLAATTDTQYF
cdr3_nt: TGTGCCAGCAGGCCGGTACTAGCGGCGACCACAGATACGCAGTATTTT

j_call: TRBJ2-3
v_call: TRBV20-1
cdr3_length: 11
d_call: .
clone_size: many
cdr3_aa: CSGYSGDTQYF
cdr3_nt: TGCAGTGGGTATAGCGGAGATACGCAGTATTTT

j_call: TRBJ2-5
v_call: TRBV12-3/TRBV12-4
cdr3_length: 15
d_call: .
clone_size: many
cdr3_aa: CASSPGTPLKETQYF
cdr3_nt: TGTGCCAGCAGTCCCGGGACACCCCTAAAGGAGACCCAGTACTTC

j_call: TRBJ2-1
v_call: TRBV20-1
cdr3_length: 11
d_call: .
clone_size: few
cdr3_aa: CSAPYKDGQFF
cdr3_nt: TGCAGTGCCCCCTACAAGGATGGGCAGTTCTTC